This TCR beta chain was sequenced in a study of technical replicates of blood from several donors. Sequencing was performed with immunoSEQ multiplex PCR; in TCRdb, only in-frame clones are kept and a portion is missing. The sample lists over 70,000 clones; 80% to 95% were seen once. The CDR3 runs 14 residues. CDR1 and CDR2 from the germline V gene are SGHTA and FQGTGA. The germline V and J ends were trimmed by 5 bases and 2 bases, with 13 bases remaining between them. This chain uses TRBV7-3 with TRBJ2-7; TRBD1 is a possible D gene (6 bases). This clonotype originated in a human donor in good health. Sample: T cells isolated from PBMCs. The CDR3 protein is CASSLPRGAYEQYF. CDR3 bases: TGTGCCAGCAGCCTCCCCAGGGGAGCCTACGAGCAGTACTTC.